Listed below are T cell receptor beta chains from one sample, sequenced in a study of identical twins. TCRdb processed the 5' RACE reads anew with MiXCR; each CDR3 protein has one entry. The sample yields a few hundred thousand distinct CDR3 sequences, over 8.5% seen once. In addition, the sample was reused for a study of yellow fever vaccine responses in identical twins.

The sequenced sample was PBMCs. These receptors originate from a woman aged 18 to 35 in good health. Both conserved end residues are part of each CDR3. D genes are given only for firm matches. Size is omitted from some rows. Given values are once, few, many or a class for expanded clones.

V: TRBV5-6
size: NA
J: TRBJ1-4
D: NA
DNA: TGTGCCAGCAGCTCTCTGGCTACCAGTGAAAAACTGTTTTTT
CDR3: CASSSLATSEKLFF

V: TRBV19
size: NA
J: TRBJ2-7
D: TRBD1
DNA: TGTGCCAGTAGTCCCAGGGTAGGGACAGGGATGGACGAGCAGTACTTC
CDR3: CASSPRVGTGMDEQYF

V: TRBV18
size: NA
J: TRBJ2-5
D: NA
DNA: TGTGCCAGCTCACCTCCGGGGATCTGGCATCAAGAGACCCAGTACTTC
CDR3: CASSPPGIWHQETQYF

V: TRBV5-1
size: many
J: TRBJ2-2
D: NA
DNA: TGTGCCAGCAGTTTTTCGGGGAACACCGGGGAGCTGTTTTTT
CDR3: CASSFSGNTGELFF

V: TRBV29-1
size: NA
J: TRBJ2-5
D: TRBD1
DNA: TGCAGCGTTGAAAAGGGGGCAGGGGAGACCCAGTACTTC
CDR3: CSVEKGAGETQYF

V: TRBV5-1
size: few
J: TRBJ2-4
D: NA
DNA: TGCGCCAGCAGCTTGGATGCCCAGGGAAACATTCAGTACTTC
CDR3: CASSLDAQGNIQYF

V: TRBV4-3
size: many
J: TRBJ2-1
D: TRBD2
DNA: TGCGCCAGCAGCCAAGAGACTAGCGGGAGAGATGAGCAGTTCTTC
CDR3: CASSQETSGRDEQFF

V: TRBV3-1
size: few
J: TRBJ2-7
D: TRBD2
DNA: TGTGCCAGCAGCCCTATAGCGGGATCTGCCTACGAGCAGTACTTC
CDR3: CASSPIAGSAYEQYF

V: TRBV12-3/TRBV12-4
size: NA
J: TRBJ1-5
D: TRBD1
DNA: TGTGCCAGCAGCACTCCGGACAGGCAGCCCCAGCCCCAGCATTTT
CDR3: CASSTPDRQPQPQHF

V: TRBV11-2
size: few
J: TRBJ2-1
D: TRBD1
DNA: TGTGCCAGCAGCCCAACCGGGACAGTGACCCTAGGGGGGCAGTTCTTC
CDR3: CASSPTGTVTLGGQFF

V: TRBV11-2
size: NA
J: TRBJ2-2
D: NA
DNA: TGTGCCAGCGCCTTAGGTGCAGGGAGTGTAGCCGGGGAGCTGTTTTTT
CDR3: CASALGAGSVAGELFF

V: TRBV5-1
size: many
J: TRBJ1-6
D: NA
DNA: TGCGCCAGCAGCTTGTTGGGGGATTCAAGAATTAATTCACCCCTCCACTTT
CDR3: CASSLLGDSRINSPLHF

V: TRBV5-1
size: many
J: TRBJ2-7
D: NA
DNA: TGCGCCAGCAGCTACTACTACGAGCAGTACTTC
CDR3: CASSYYYEQYF

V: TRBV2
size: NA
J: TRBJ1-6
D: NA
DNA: TGTGCCAGCACCGATACTTGGTTGTCACCCCTCCACTTT
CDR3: CASTDTWLSPLHF

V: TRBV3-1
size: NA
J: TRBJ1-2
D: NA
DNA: TGTGCCAGCAGCCAAGTCCCCAGGGTTAGTAACTATGGCTACACCTTC
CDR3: CASSQVPRVSNYGYTF

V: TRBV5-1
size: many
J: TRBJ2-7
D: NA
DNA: TGCGCCAGCAGCTTGGAACTGCGCTCCTACGAGCAGTACTTC
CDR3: CASSLELRSYEQYF

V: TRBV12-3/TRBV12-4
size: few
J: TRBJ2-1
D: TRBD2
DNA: TGTGCCAGCAGTGCTAGCGGGGGTTACAATGAGCAGTTCTTC
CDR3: CASSASGGYNEQFF

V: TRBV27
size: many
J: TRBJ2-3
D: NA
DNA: TGTGCCAGCCGTTGGGGGCTAGCGTTAGATACGCAGTATTTT
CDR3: CASRWGLALDTQYF

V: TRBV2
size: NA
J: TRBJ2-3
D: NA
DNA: TGTGCCAGCAGTGAAGCGGGGAACACAGATACGCAGTATTTT
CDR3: CASSEAGNTDTQYF

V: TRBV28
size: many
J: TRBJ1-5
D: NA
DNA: TGTGCCAGCAGGTCCGGGCCTCAGCCCCAGCATTTT
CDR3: CASRSGPQPQHF

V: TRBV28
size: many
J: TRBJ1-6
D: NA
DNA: TGTGCCAGCAGTTTATTGCCGGTGGATTCAAGGCTAGATTCACCCCTCCACTTT
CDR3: CASSLLPVDSRLDSPLHF

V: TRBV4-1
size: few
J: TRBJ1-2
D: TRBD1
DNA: TGCGCCAGCAGCCACCTTGGGCCACAGGGGACCAACTATGGCTACACCTTC
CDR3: CASSHLGPQGTNYGYTF

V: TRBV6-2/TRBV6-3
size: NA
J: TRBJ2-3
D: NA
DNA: TGTGCCAGCAGTTGGTCGAGGGGTACAGAGACAGATACGCAGTATTTT
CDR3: CASSWSRGTETDTQYF

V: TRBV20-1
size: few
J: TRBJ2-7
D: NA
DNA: TGCAGTGCCCCTGTAGGGGTCGAGCAGTACTTC
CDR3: CSAPVGVEQYF

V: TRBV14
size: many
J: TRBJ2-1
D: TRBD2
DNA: TGTGCCAGCAGCCAAGTGATTTCCAGACTAGCGGGCTACAATGAGCAGTTCTTC
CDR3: CASSQVISRLAGYNEQFF

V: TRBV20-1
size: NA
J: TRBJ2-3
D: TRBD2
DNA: TGCAGTGCTAGGAAACCTAGCGGGGGGGACACAGATACGCAGTATTTT
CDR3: CSARKPSGGDTDTQYF

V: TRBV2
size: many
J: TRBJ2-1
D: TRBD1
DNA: TGTGCCAGCTCCTCTGGGTCACCGGGACAGAGAGGAGGTGAGCAGTTCTTC
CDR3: CASSSGSPGQRGGEQFF

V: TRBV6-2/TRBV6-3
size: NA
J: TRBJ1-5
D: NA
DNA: TGTGCCAGCAGTTGGGGGGACAAACGGCGCAATCAGCCCCAGCATTTT
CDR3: CASSWGDKRRNQPQHF

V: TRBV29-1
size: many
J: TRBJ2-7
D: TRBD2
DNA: TGCAGCGCGGCCCGGGCTAGCGGGGGGGTGAGCTCCTACGAGCAGTACTTC
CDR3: CSAARASGGVSSYEQYF

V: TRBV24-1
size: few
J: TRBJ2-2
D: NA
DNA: TGTGCCACCAGTGACCCAAACAGGGGGGGAAACACCGGGGAGCTGTTTTTT
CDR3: CATSDPNRGGNTGELFF

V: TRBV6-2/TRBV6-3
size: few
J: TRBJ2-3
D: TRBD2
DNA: TGTGCCAGCACCGAAACGGCGGGAGGTACAGATACGCAGTATTTT
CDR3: CASTETAGGTDTQYF

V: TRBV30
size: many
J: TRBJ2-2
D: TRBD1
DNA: TGTGCCTGGAGCATCCGGGACAGGGACACCGGGGAGCTGTTTTTT
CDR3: CAWSIRDRDTGELFF

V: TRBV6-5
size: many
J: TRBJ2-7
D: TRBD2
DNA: TGTGCCAGCAGTTACTCGACTAGCGCCGACTACGAGCAGTACTTC
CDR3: CASSYSTSADYEQYF

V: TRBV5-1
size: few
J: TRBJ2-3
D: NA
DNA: TGCGCCAGCAGCACGGGGAGCCTAGATACGCAGTATTTT
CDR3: CASSTGSLDTQYF

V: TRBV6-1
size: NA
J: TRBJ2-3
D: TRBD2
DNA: TGTGCCAGCAGAGGAGCGGGGGTTTGGGGGGGAGGTACGCAGTATTTT
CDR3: CASRGAGVWGGGTQYF

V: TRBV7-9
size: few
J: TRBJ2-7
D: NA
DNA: TGTGCCAGCAGCTTGCCCCCCGAGGGAGGAAACGAGCAGTACTTC
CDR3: CASSLPPEGGNEQYF

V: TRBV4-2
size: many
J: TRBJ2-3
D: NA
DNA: TGTGCCAGCAGCCAAGAAGGCCTAGCGTCGAACACAGATACGCAGTATTTT
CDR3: CASSQEGLASNTDTQYF

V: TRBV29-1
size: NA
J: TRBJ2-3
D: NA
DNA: TGCAGCGTCCTGAAGCCGCTCACAGATACGCAGTATTTT
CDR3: CSVLKPLTDTQYF

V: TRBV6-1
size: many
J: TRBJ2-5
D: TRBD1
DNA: TGTGCCAGCAGTGCAACCGGGACAGGGCCGGGAGAGACCCAGTACTTC
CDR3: CASSATGTGPGETQYF

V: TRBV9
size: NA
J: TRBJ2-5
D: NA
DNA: TGTGCCAGCAGCGCCGGGGACCGAGACCAAGAGACCCAGTACTTC
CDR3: CASSAGDRDQETQYF

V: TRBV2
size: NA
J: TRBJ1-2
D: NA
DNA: TGTGCCAGCAATCTAAAGAGACGGAGGACAGCCCCCTATGGCTACACCTTC
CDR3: CASNLKRRRTAPYGYTF

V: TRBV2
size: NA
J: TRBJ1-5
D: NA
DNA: TGTGCCAGCAGCCTAACAGGTTCGGATCAGCCCCAGCATTTT
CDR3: CASSLTGSDQPQHF

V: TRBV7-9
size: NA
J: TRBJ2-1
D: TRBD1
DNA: TGTGCCAGCAGCGGAGGGGACAGGGTTATGGATGAGCAGTTCTTC
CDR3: CASSGGDRVMDEQFF

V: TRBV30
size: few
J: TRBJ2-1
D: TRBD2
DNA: TGTGCCTGGAGTGTATGGCGGGGGGGCCTAGATGAGCAGTTCTTC
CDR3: CAWSVWRGGLDEQFF

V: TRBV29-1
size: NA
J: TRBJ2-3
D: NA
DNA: TGCAGCGTCTTAGGGGTCGCCTCGGGGAGCACAGATACGCAGTATTTT
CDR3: CSVLGVASGSTDTQYF

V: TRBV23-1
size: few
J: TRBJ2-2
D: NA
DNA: TGCGCCAGCAGTCAATCGGCGGAACAGGGTGACGTGGAAACCGGGGAGCTGTTTTTT
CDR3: CASSQSAEQGDVETGELFF

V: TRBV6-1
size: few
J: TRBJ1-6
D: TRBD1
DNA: TGTGCCAGCAGGGCAATAGGGACAGGGAATTCACCCCTCCACTTT
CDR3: CASRAIGTGNSPLHF

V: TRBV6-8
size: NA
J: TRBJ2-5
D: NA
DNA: TGTGCCAGCAGTCATCTACGCCAAGAGACCCAGTACTTC
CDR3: CASSHLRQETQYF

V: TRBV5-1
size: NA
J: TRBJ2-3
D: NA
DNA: TGCGCCAGCAGCACGTCGCAACGGGCAGATACGCAGTATTTT
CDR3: CASSTSQRADTQYF

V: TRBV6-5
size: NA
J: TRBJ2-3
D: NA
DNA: TGTGCCAGCAGTTACTTCGGGACCCCCTCCACAGATACGCAGTATTTT
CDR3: CASSYFGTPSTDTQYF

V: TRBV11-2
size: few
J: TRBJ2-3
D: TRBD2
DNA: TGTGCCAGCAGCTTAGTAGCCGGGACTAGCGGGAGCCCGGGCACAGATACGCAGTATTTT
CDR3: CASSLVAGTSGSPGTDTQYF

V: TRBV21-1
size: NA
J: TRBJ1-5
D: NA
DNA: TGTGTGGGGCCATACTGGGGGGTTTGGGTTTACCGGAGAAGCAATCAGCCCCAGCATTTT
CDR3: CVGPYWGVWVYRRSNQPQHF

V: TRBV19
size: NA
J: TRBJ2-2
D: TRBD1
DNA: TGTGCCAGCCGGGGGATAGGGACAGGGAGCACCGGGGAGCTGTTTTTT
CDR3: CASRGIGTGSTGELFF

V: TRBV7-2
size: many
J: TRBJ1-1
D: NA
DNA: TGTGCCAGCAGCCTTAGGGGGTCCACTGAAGCTTTCTTT
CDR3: CASSLRGSTEAFF

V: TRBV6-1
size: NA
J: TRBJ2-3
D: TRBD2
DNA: TGTGCCAGCAGAGACAGGGCTAGCGGGAGAGATACGCAGTATTTT
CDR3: CASRDRASGRDTQYF